The entry below gives a single T cell receptor beta chain sequence along with its context. Its antigen is not known. Per germline, CDR1 MGHDK and CDR2 SYGVNS. The CDR3 runs 15 residues. Losses at the gene ends were 3 bases for V and 9 bases for J; bases not matched to a gene: 6. Profiling relied on immunoSEQ multiplex PCR, and the TCRdb table lists in-frame clones only, not all of them. The top ten hold more than 0.3% of the sample, which has under 65,000 clones, approximately 94% seen once. This sample stems from a study of graft-versus-host responses after intestinal transplantation. This receptor was identified in a human donor who was the organ donor for an intestinal transplant. Sequencing was performed on unstimulated CD4+ T cells sorted from spleen or lymph node cells, taken before transplant. The gene calls are TRBV25-1 and TRBJ1-6, with 9 bases aligning to TRBD1. The CDR3 region is CASSDGQGISSPLHF. The CDR3 nucleotides are TGTGCCAGCAGTGATGGACAGGGGATTTCTTCACCCCTCCACTTT.